A single sample is the source of the 22 T cell receptor beta chains below, sequenced in a study of blood T cells in healthy people across ages. A J-beta primer mix and a sample-barcoded 5' primer were used in a second PCR of roughly 6 to 11 cycles. MiXCR, applied by TCRdb to the 5' RACE reads, yields one record per CDR3 protein. The sample has around 990,000 distinct CDR3 sequences; 20% to 25% are singletons. The same data also contributed to another study, on T cells of mothers and their children.

The sequencing input was blood. These TCRs come from a girl aged 2-10 years in good health.

This clonotype came up many times. The chain's CDR3 is CASSFNLGEKLFF. The CDR3 bases are TGTGCCAGCAGCTTCAACCTAGGTGAAAAACTGTTTTTT. The chain joins TRBV5-4 to TRBJ1-4; D unclear. Germline V gene data show CDR1 as SGHNT and CDR2 as YYREEE (reference sequence). Deletions cut 2 bases from V and 7 bases from J, with 9 bases between. The CDR3 runs 13 residues.

The chain joins TRBV7-8 to TRBJ1-2; D is unclear. CDR1 is SGHVS and CDR2 is FQNEAQ in the germline V gene. The CDR3 runs to 15 residues. Trimming left V 5 bases short and J 3 bases short, with 16 bases between. This chain's CDR3 is CASSPTDGSYYGYTF. CDR3 in DNA: TGTGCCAGCAGCCCAACGGACGGATCCTACTATGGCTACACCTTC.

The chain is built from TRBV7-2 and TRBJ2-3; the D gene could be TRBD1 or TRBD2 (5 bases each). The germline V gene encodes CDR1 SGHTA and CDR2 FQGNSA. The CDR3 is 15 residues long. Trimming stripped 5 bases from V and 3 bases from J, with 15 bases between. CDR3 nucleotides: TGTGCCAGCAGCAGAGGACCGGGACGGACAGATACGCAGTATTTT. Translating gives CASSRGPGRTDTQYF.

V usage is TRBV12-5 and J usage is TRBJ2-5; 7 bases fit TRBD2. The germline CDR1 and CDR2 sequences are LGHNT and FRNRAP. The CDR3 covers 16 residues. V shed 0 bases and J 2 bases; nucleotides not matched to a gene: 6. The CDR3 loop is CASGLVRGELQETQYF. The CDR3 DNA reads as TGTGCTAGTGGTTTGGTCCGGGGGGAACTTCAAGAGACCCAGTACTTC.

The V call is TRBV5-1, the J call TRBJ1-1; D is ambiguous. V was shortened by 0 bases and J by 0 bases, with 12 bases between the two germline ends. CDR1 and CDR2 from the germline V gene are SGHRS and YFSETQ. The CDR3 has 16 residues. CDR3 sequence: CASSLETIRMNTEAFF. In DNA form, the CDR3 reads TGCGCCAGCAGCTTGGAGACGATTAGGATGAACACTGAAGCTTTCTTT.

This clonotype occurred once. This chain joins TRBV7-2 and TRBJ2-3; D remains unclear. The CDR3 totals 16 residues. V was clipped by 4 bases and J by 0 bases, with 14 bases between them. The germline V gene has CDR1 SGHTA and CDR2 FQGNSA. The CDR3 bases are TGTGCCAGCAGCTCGGTACCGGACGGTAGCACAGATACGCAGTATTTT. It translates to CASSSVPDGSTDTQYF.

The chain is built from TRBV28 and TRBJ1-2; 9 bases are shared with TRBD1. The CDR3 covers 18 residues. The germline V gene has CDR1 MDHEN and CDR2 SYDVKM. After removal of 6 bases from V and 2 bases from J, the junction contained 16 bases not matched to a gene. CDR3 sequence (DNA): TGTGCCAGCAGCCCCTTTACAGGGGGCTTTTCCACCAACTATGGCTACACCTTC. It encodes CASSPFTGGFSTNYGYTF.

The chain recombines TRBV20-1 with TRBJ2-2; TRBD2 might be the D (5 bases). Germline V gives CDR1 DFQATT, CDR2 SNEGSKA (reference sequence). The CDR3 totals 17 residues. The V end lost 0 bases, the J end lost 7 bases, and 21 bases lay between the germline ends. The CDR3 is CSARDLNRHGVSGELFF. The CDR3 nucleotides are TGCAGTGCTAGAGACTTAAATCGCCACGGGGTTAGCGGGGAGCTGTTTTTT.

This clonotype turned up a few times. The chain uses TRBV5-1 and TRBJ1-1, with D possibly matching TRBD1 (6 bases). Germline loops: CDR1 SGHRS, CDR2 YFSETQ. CDR3 size: 15 residues. Trimming stripped 0 bases from V and 3 bases from J, with 12 bases between. Written as DNA, the CDR3 is TGCGCCAGCAGCTTGGAAGGGGGGCATGACACTGAAGCTTTCTTT. Translated: CASSLEGGHDTEAFF.

This clonotype was picked up a small number of times. This chain connects TRBV3-1 to TRBJ2-1; D remains ambiguous. The germline gives CDR1 LGHDT, CDR2 YNNKEL (reference sequence). Deletions cut 0 bases from V and 10 bases from J, with 10 bases between. CDR3 length: 13 amino acids. CDR3 nucleotide sequence: TGTGCCAGCAGCCAAGACGCGGCGAGGGAGCAGTTCTTC. This sequence encodes CASSQDAAREQFF.

This clonotype was seen more than once but under ten times. The V call is TRBV6-6, the J call TRBJ2-5; no clear D. The CDR3 has 14 amino acids. Between the trimmed V and J ends, which lost 2 bases and 1 base, there was a span of 8 bases. Germline CDR1 and CDR2: MNHNY and SVGAGI (reference sequence). The CDR3 here is CASSYGPIQETQYF. As DNA, the CDR3 is TGTGCCAGCAGTTACGGCCCTATCCAAGAGACCCAGTACTTC.

The rearrangement links TRBV12-3 or TRBV12-4 to TRBJ2-1, with no clear D. The CDR3 extends over 13 amino acids. V gave up 10 bases and J gave up 0 bases, with 10 bases separating them. The CDR3 DNA reads TGTGCCATCCGCCCGAGCTCCTACAATGAGCAGTTCTTC. It is translated as CAIRPSSYNEQFF.

This clonotype showed up just a few times. J is TRBJ1-4 and V is TRBV7-2; no firm D call. The V end was cut by 3 bases, the J end by 3 bases, with 14 bases between. The CDR3 length is 16 residues. The germline V gene encodes CDR1 SGHTA and CDR2 FQGNSA. CDR3 bases: TGTGCCAGCAGCTTTATTTCGCACACGTCTAATGAAAAACTGTTTTTT. Translation: CASSFISHTSNEKLFF.

This rearrangement joins TRBV3-1 to TRBJ2-5; 10 bases are shared with TRBD2. The CDR3 length is 17 residues. CDR1 and CDR2 (germline): LGHDT, YNNKEL (reference sequence). The V gene end was trimmed by 0 bases and the J gene end by 5 bases; junction bases not matched to a gene: 9. CDR3 in amino acids: CASSQDLLAGARETQYF. Written as DNA, the CDR3 is TGTGCCAGCAGCCAAGATCTTCTAGCGGGGGCCCGGGAGACCCAGTACTTC.

This sequence joins TRBV12-3 or TRBV12-4 and TRBJ2-3; perhaps TRBD2 as D (6 bases). The ends were cut back, 6 bases at V and 2 bases at J, with 18 bases in the middle. The CDR3 spans 16 residues. The CDR3 region has the DNA TGTGCCAGCAGCCATGGGTATGGGGGGTTCACAGATACGCAGTATTTT. This codes for CASSHGYGGFTDTQYF.

This clonotype appeared a few times. The V and J genes are TRBV20-1 and TRBJ2-5; 8 bases are a match to TRBD2. The tail of the sequence fits TRBJ2-7 better, so the J call may be wrong. Germline V CDR1 and CDR2: DFQATT, SNEGSKA (reference sequence). The CDR3 has 15 amino acids. The CDR3 spells CSARNLAGMVHEQYF. CDR3 DNA: TGCAGTGCTAGAAACCTAGCGGGCATGGTCCACGAGCAGTACTTC.

This chain links TRBV10-3 with TRBJ1-5; D not resolved. From germline, CDR1 is ENHRY and CDR2 SYGVKD. The V end lost 10 bases, the J end lost 4 bases, and 8 bases lay between the germline ends. The CDR3 is 11 amino acids. CDR3 sequence (DNA): TGTGCCACCCCGGCTAATCAGCCCCAGCATTTT. Translated, it gives CATPANQPQHF.

This clonotype came up a few times. The V and J genes are TRBV29-1 and TRBJ2-3; 13 bases agree with TRBD2. The CDR3 runs 17 residues. J gave up 0 bases and V 6 bases, and 9 bases lay outside the gene matches. The germline V gene has CDR1 SQVTM and CDR2 ANQGSEA. The CDR3 here is CSVDGLAGEMSTDTQYF. The CDR3, as DNA: TGCAGCGTGGACGGACTAGCGGGAGAGATGAGCACAGATACGCAGTATTTT.

In its sample, this clonotype was seen a few times. The chain employs TRBV11-2 and TRBJ2-2; D could derive from TRBD1 or TRBD2 (5 bases each). The CDR3 spans 17 residues. In germline, CDR1 is SGHAT, CDR2 FQNNGV. V dropped 4 bases and J dropped 5 bases, with 20 bases sitting between them. DNA for the CDR3: TGTGCCAGCAGCTCCTTAATGGGGGAGTCGAGAACCGGGGAGCTGTTTTTT. Translating gives CASSSLMGESRTGELFF.

The rearrangement uses TRBV18 and TRBJ2-7, with 10 positions matching TRBD1. Per the germline V gene, CDR1 is KGHSH and CDR2 is LQKENI. The CDR3 runs to 16 residues. Trimming at V came to 3 bases and at J to 3 bases, leaving 8 bases not matched to a gene. The CDR3 spells CASSPPTGQGFYEQYF. The CDR3 DNA sequence: TGTGCCAGCTCACCGCCGACGGGACAGGGGTTCTACGAGCAGTACTTC.

The V and J genes are TRBV28 and TRBJ2-6; a weak D match, TRBD2 (6 bases). The CDR3 is made up of 19 amino acids. V was pared by 11 bases and J by 6 bases, with 32 bases between. CDR1 is MDHEN and CDR2 is SYDVKM in the germline V gene. As DNA, the CDR3 is TGTGCCGTCCGCTCCCGGGGCGGGGACCGACGGGACGAGGCCAACGTCCTGACTTTC. This encodes CAVRSRGGDRRDEANVLTF. The full variable domain, in which reference TRBV28 and TRBJ2-6 provide the parts outside the CDR3, is DVKVTQSSRYLVKRTGEKVFLECVQDMDHENMFWYRQDPGLGLRLIYFSYDVKMKEKGDIPEGYSVSREKKERFSLILESASTNQTSMYLCAVRSRGGDRRDEANVLTFGAGSRLTVL.

The gene calls are TRBV4-1 and TRBJ2-5, with D possibly being TRBD2 (7 bases). Germline V gene data show CDR1 as MGHRA and CDR2 as YSYEKL. The CDR3 length is 15 residues. V gave up 1 base and J gave up 5 bases, with 14 bases separating them. The CDR3 coding sequence is TGCGCCAGCAGCCAAGGAGGGGGGGCCGTGGAGACCCAGTACTTC. Translating it yields CASSQGGGAVETQYF.